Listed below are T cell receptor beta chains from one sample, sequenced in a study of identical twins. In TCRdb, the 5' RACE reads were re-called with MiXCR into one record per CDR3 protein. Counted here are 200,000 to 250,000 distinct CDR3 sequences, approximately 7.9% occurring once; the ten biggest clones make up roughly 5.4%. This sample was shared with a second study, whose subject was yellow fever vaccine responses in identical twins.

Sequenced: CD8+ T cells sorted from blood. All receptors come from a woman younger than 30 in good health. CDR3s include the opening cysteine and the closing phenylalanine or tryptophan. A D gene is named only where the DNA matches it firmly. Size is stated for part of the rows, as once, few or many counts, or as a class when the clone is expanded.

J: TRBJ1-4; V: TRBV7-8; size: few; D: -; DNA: TGTGCCAGCTCTGGGGATACCAGGACAAATGAAAAACTGTTTTTT; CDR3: CASSGDTRTNEKLFF
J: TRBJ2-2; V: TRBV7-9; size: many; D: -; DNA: TGTGCCAGCGGGGAGCTGTTTTTT; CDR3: CASGELFF
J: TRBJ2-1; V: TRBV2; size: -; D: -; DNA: TGTGCCAGCAGTGACGGGGCCCCACCTTACAATGAGCAGTTCTTC; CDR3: CASSDGAPPYNEQFF
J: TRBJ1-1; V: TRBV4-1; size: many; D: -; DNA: TGCGCCAGCAGCCAAGATAGGGGGGAGAACACTGAAGCTTTCTTT; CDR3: CASSQDRGENTEAFF
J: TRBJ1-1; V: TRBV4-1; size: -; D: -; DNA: TGCGCCAGCAGCCAAGTTCCGAAGAACACTGAAGCTTTCTTT; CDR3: CASSQVPKNTEAFF
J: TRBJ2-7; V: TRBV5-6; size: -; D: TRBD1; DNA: TGTGCCAGCAGCTGGGGACAGAGCTACGAGCAGTACTTC; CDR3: CASSWGQSYEQYF
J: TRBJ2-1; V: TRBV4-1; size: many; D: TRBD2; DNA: TGCGCCAGCAGCCAAGACGGCGAGCGGGGGCCATACAATGAGCAGTTCTTC; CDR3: CASSQDGERGPYNEQFF
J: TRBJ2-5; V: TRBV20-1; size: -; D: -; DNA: TGCAGTGCTAGAGATGGGAGGGGGGTGAGAGGAGAGACCCAGTACTTC; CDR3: CSARDGRGVRGETQYF
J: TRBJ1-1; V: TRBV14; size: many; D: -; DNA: TGTGCCAGCAGCCAATACCAGGTTACGGTTGAAGCTTTCTTT; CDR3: CASSQYQVTVEAFF
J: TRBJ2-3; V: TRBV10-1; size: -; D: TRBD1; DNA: TGCGCCAGCAGCCTCCGAACCGGGACAGGGGGCACAGATACGCAGTATTTT; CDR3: CASSLRTGTGGTDTQYF
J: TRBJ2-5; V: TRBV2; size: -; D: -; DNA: TGTGCCAGCAAGGGGGGGCGGGAGACCCAGTACTTC; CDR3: CASKGGRETQYF
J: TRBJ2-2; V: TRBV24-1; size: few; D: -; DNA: TGTGCCACCAGTGATTCCCGCGAGTGGGTGGGACCGAACACCGGGGAGCTGTTTTTT; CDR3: CATSDSREWVGPNTGELFF
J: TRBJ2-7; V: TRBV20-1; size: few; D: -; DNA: TGCAGTGCTAGAACCGGAACGGGCTCCTACGAGCAGTACTTC; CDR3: CSARTGTGSYEQYF
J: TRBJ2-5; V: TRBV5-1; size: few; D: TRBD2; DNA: TGCGCCAGCAGCTTAGCTGATAGCGGGAGTTGGGAGACCCAGTACTTC; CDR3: CASSLADSGSWETQYF
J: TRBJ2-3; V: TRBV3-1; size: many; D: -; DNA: TGTGCCAGCAGCCAGCAACGGGTCCGAGATACGCAGTATTTT; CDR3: CASSQQRVRDTQYF
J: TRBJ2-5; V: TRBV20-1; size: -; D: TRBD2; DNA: TGCAGTGCTAGAGCAGCGGGGGGACGGGAGACCCAGTACTTC; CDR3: CSARAAGGRETQYF
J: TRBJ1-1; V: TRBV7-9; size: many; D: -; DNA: TGTGCCAGCAGCCCCCCGCTTGGGGGGGACACTGAAGCTTTCTTT; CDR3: CASSPPLGGDTEAFF
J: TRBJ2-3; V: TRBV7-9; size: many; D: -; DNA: TGTGCCAGCAGCCCACGCCTACAGGGTATCAGCACAGATACGCAGTATTTT; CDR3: CASSPRLQGISTDTQYF
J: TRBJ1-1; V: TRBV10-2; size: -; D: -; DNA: TGCGCCAGTAGGGTGGGGACTGAAGCTTTCTTT; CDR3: CASRVGTEAFF
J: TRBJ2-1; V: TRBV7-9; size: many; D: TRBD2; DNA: TGTGCCAGCAGCTCCCCTGCGGGAGTTAATGAGCAGTTCTTC; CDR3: CASSSPAGVNEQFF
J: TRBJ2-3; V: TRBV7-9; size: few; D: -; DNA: TGTGCCAGCAGCCCCAAGGGCTATAGCACAGATACGCAGTATTTT; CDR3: CASSPKGYSTDTQYF
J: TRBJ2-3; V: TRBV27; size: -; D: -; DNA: TGTGCCAGCAGTCACTACCCCGGGGATACGCAGTATTTT; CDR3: CASSHYPGDTQYF
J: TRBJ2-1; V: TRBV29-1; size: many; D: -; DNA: TGCAGCGTTTCCTGGGGGGCCGATGAGCAGTTCTTC; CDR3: CSVSWGADEQFF
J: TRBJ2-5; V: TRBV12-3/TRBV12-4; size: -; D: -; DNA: TGTGCCAGCGGGGAAGTTCAAGAGACCCAGTACTTC; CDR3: CASGEVQETQYF
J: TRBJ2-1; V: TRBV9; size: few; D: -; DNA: TGTGCCAGCAGCGTCAGGGCTAGTCTTGGGTACAATGAGCAGTTCTTC; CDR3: CASSVRASLGYNEQFF
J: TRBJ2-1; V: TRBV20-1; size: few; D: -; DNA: TGCAGTGCTAGAGACATCAGGACAGATTACAATGAGCAGTTCTTC; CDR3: CSARDIRTDYNEQFF
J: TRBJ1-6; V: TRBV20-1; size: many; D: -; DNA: TGCAGTGCTAGAGCTTTAGACAGTCTCTCCTATAATTCACCCCTCCACTTT; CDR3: CSARALDSLSYNSPLHF
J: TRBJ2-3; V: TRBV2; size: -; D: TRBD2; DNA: TGTGCCATCACCCCGGTGGCGGGGGGTACGGATACGCAGTATTTT; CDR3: CAITPVAGGTDTQYF
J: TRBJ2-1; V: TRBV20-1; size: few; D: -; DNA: TGCAGTGCCAAGACATCAGTCCTGACTAGGGTCCCACGCAATGAGCAGTTCTTC; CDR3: CSAKTSVLTRVPRNEQFF
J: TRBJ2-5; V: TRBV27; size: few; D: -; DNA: TGTGCCAGCAGTCCAATGGGGGCTAGCTTGGAGACCCAGTACTTC; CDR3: CASSPMGASLETQYF
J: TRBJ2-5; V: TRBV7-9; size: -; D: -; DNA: TGTGCCAGCCAGGACTGGACGTCGGGGGAAGAGACCCAGTACTTC; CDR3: CASQDWTSGEETQYF
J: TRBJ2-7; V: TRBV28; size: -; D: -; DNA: TGTGCCAGCAGTGTACGATCTCGGGTCCTGACTAGTCCCTACGAGCAGTACTTC; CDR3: CASSVRSRVLTSPYEQYF
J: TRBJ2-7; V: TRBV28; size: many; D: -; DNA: TGTGCCAGCAGTCTTCGGGACGAGCAGTACTTC; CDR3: CASSLRDEQYF
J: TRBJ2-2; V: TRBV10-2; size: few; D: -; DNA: TGCGCCAGCAGTGATTCTAGCGCCAACACCGGGGAGCTGTTTTTT; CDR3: CASSDSSANTGELFF
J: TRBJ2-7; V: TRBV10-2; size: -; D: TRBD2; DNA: TGCGCCAGCAGGACTAGCGACCACGAGCAGTACTTC; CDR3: CASRTSDHEQYF
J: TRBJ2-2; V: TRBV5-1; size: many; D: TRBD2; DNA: TGCGCCAGCAGCTCAGTAGCGGGAAGCACCGGGGAGCTGTTTTTT; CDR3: CASSSVAGSTGELFF
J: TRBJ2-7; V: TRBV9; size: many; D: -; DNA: TGTGCCAGCAGCGGGGGCGGCGAGCAGTACTTC; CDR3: CASSGGGEQYF
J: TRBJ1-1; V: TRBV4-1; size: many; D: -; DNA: TGCGCCAGCAGCCAACCGAGCCGGGGGGCGGAAGCTTTCTTT; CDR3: CASSQPSRGAEAFF
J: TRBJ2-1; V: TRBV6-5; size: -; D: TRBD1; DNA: TGTGCCAGCAGTTACTCAATCCGGGACAGGGGGCACGATGAGCAGTTCTTC; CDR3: CASSYSIRDRGHDEQFF
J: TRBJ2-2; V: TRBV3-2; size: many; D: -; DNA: TGTGCCAGCAGCCAAGCTCTCTCCGGGGTATACTTATCCACCGGGGAGCTGTTTTTT; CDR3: CASSQALSGVYLSTGELFF
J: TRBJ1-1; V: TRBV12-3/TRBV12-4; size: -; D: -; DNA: TGTGCCAGCAGGGACCTCACTGAAGCTTTCTTT; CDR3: CASRDLTEAFF